These 9 T cell receptor beta chains were all obtained from the same sample, sequenced in a study of blood T cell repertoires in COVID-19. Libraries were prepared by immunoSEQ multiplex PCR; TCRdb keeps only in-frame clonotypes and omits some of them. The sample consists of 190,000 or so clones, around 90% of them appearing once. The sample consisted of peripheral blood. Source of these receptors: a middle-aged man with active or convalescent COVID-19.

CDR3 nucleotides: TGTGCCAGCAGTGAGACGGGGATTCGCTATGGCTACACCTTC. This gives the protein CASSETGIRYGYTF. V and J are TRBV25-1 and TRBJ1-2; D unresolved. V lost 3 bases, J lost 4 bases, and 12 bases lay in between. In germline, CDR1 is MGHDK, CDR2 SYGVNS. This CDR3 is built from 14 residues.

The rearrangement uses TRBV15 and TRBJ1-2; tentatively, D is TRBD1 (6 bases). The germline V gene encodes CDR1 LNHNV and CDR2 YYDKDF (reference sequence). This CDR3 contains 18 residues. Trimming removed 3 bases from V and 6 bases from J, with 26 bases in between. The DNA of the CDR3 is TGTGCCACCAGCAGGGGGACCGACCTCTCGTTGGGGGCTAATGGCTACACCTTC. Translating gives CATSRGTDLSLGANGYTF. The variable domain in full, with the rest retrieved from reference TRBV15 and TRBJ1-2, is DAMVIQNPRYQVTQFGKPVTLSCSQTLNHNVMYWYQQKSSQAPKLLFHYYDKDFNNEADTPDNFQSRRPNTSFCFLDIRSPGLGDTAMYLCATSRGTDLSLGANGYTFGSGTRLTVV.

The rearrangement uses TRBV2 and TRBJ1-6; the D is unclear. V lost 6 bases and J lost 1, with 10 bases in between. The CDR3 spans 15 residues. Germline values: CDR1 SNHLY, CDR2 FYNNEI. The CDR3 DNA reads as TGTGCCAGCAGCGATCGTGAGTCCTATAATTCACCCCTCCACTTT. Encoded protein: CASSDRESYNSPLHF.

The chain links TRBV7-2 to TRBJ2-7; 7 nucleotides match TRBD1. Germline CDR1 SGHTA, CDR2 FQGNSA. This CDR3 is 15 amino acids long. J was trimmed by 3 bases and V by 1 base; bases with no gene match: 6. This CDR3 is CASSLVGTEHYEQYF. DNA of the CDR3: TGTGCCAGCAGCTTAGTGGGGACAGAACACTACGAGCAGTACTTC.

The chain combines TRBV4-3 with TRBJ1-2; no clear D. Trimming took 0 bases from V and 4 from J, leaving 12 bases between them. Germline CDR1 is LGHNA and CDR2 is YSLEER. The CDR3 consists of 15 residues. The CDR3 reads CASSQDLGSLYGYTF. CDR3 bases: TGCGCCAGCAGCCAAGATCTAGGCAGTCTCTATGGCTACACCTTC.

The genes are TRBV28 and TRBJ2-7; the D is unclear. This CDR3 region has 15 residues. V lost 5 bases and J 0 bases, leaving 14 bases between the germline ends. Germline CDR1 reads MDHEN; CDR2 reads SYDVKM. The CDR3 protein is CASSPPGSNSYEQYF. CDR3 in DNA: TGTGCCAGCAGTCCCCCCGGGTCAAACTCCTACGAGCAGTACTTC.

This clone appeared a few times. J is TRBJ1-4 and V is TRBV19; D perhaps matches TRBD1 (5 bases). CDR3 length: 20 amino acids. V was clipped by 9 bases and J by 3 bases, with 32 bases between them. Germline loops: CDR1 LNHDA, CDR2 SQIVND (reference sequence). The DNA of the CDR3 is TGTGCCAGGACCACCAAAGGGTGGGGCCCCCAAGGCTGTTCTAATGAAAAACTGTTTTTT. Translating it yields CARTTKGWGPQGCSNEKLFF.

The chain is built from TRBV5-6 and TRBJ1-2; maybe TRBD1 (6 bases). V lost 0 bases and J 4 bases, leaving 10 bases between the germline ends. There are 14 residues in the CDR3. Germline V lookup: CDR1 SGHDT, CDR2 YYEEEE. The CDR3 nucleotides are TGTGCCAGCAGCTTGGACAGGGCGACCTATGGCTACACCTTC. Amino acids: CASSLDRATYGYTF.

The V call is TRBV14, the J call TRBJ1-1, with a tentative D call TRBD1 (5 bases). The CDR3 runs 14 residues. The V gene lost 0 bases and the J gene lost 3 bases, with 8 bases spanning the gap. The germline V gene has CDR1 SGHDN and CDR2 FVKESK. The CDR3 DNA reads as TGTGCCAGCAGCCAAGACAGGGTGTACACTGAAGCTTTCTTT. Amino acid sequence: CASSQDRVYTEAFF.